A selection of T cell receptor beta chains follows, all from one sample in a study of cytomegalovirus exposure and HLA in healthy donors. Some clones are missing from TCRdb's copy, which holds only in-frame ones; the method was immunoSEQ multiplex PCR. The sample carries 90,000 to 150,000 clones, around three quarters recorded once. Material for sequencing was PBMCs. The receptors originated from a man between 40 and 49 years old in good health and CMV-seropositive. CDR3s include the opening cysteine and the closing phenylalanine or tryptophan. Fields, in order: CDR3 length, clone size, D gene, V gene, J gene, CDR3 DNA, CDR3 protein. The D gene is left open where the match is weak. Only part of the rows carry a size: once, few, many, or a class if the clone is expanded.

cdr3_length: 14
clone_size: NA
d_call: TRBD2
v_call: TRBV19
j_call: TRBJ2-1
cdr3_nt: TGTGCCAGTAGTATTGGGGGGGACTACAATGAGCAGTTCTTC
cdr3_aa: CASSIGGDYNEQFF

cdr3_length: 14
clone_size: NA
d_call: TRBD1
v_call: TRBV10-3
j_call: TRBJ2-1
cdr3_nt: TGTGCCATCAGGAACGACAGGGGGTCCAATGAGCAGTTCTTC
cdr3_aa: CAIRNDRGSNEQFF

cdr3_length: 17
clone_size: few
d_call: TRBD1
v_call: TRBV15
j_call: TRBJ1-5
cdr3_nt: TGTGCCACCAGCAGGGGATTGGGACAGGGGAGCAATCAGCCCCAGCATTTT
cdr3_aa: CATSRGLGQGSNQPQHF

cdr3_length: 16
clone_size: NA
d_call: TRBD1
v_call: TRBV7-9
j_call: TRBJ2-2
cdr3_nt: TGTGCCAGCAGTTCCCGGGACAGGGAAAACACCGGGGAGCTGTTTTTT
cdr3_aa: CASSSRDRENTGELFF

cdr3_length: 14
clone_size: NA
d_call: TRBD1
v_call: TRBV19
j_call: TRBJ1-5
cdr3_nt: TGTGCCAGTAGTACGGACAGGGGGCGTCAGCCCCAGCATTTT
cdr3_aa: CASSTDRGRQPQHF

cdr3_length: 14
clone_size: once
d_call: NA
v_call: TRBV7-2
j_call: TRBJ1-1
cdr3_nt: TGTGCCAGCAGCTTAGGATACATGGACACTGAAGCTTTCTTT
cdr3_aa: CASSLGYMDTEAFF

cdr3_length: 12
clone_size: NA
d_call: TRBD2
v_call: TRBV7-9
j_call: TRBJ2-7
cdr3_nt: TGTGCCAGAGAGGACGGGGGGGGCGAGCAGTACTTC
cdr3_aa: CAREDGGGEQYF

cdr3_length: 14
clone_size: NA
d_call: NA
v_call: TRBV28
j_call: TRBJ1-1
cdr3_nt: TGTGCCAGCAGTTTATGGCGGGGAAACACTGAAGCTTTCTTT
cdr3_aa: CASSLWRGNTEAFF

cdr3_length: 16
clone_size: NA
d_call: TRBD2
v_call: TRBV29-1
j_call: TRBJ2-2
cdr3_nt: TGCAGCGTTTACGGACTAGCGGGGGGGCTCGGCGGGGAGCTGTTTTTT
cdr3_aa: CSVYGLAGGLGGELFF

cdr3_length: 14
clone_size: few
d_call: TRBD1
v_call: TRBV6-1
j_call: TRBJ2-7
cdr3_nt: TGTGCCAGCAGTGAAATGGGACAGACCTACGAGCAGTACTTC
cdr3_aa: CASSEMGQTYEQYF

cdr3_length: 16
clone_size: few
d_call: TRBD2
v_call: TRBV6-1
j_call: TRBJ2-3
cdr3_nt: TGTGCCAGCAGTGAAGCGAGAAGCGGGGGGTTAGATACGCAGTATTTT
cdr3_aa: CASSEARSGGLDTQYF

cdr3_length: 15
clone_size: NA
d_call: TRBD1
v_call: TRBV28
j_call: TRBJ1-2
cdr3_nt: TGTGCCAGCAGTTTAGGAGTTGGACAGGGGTATGGCTACACCTTC
cdr3_aa: CASSLGVGQGYGYTF

cdr3_length: 14
clone_size: once
d_call: NA
v_call: TRBV6-6
j_call: TRBJ1-5
cdr3_nt: TGTGCCAGCAGTCCGACCGACAGAAATCAGCCCCAGCATTTT
cdr3_aa: CASSPTDRNQPQHF

cdr3_length: 15
clone_size: NA
d_call: NA
v_call: TRBV5-4
j_call: TRBJ2-5
cdr3_nt: TGTGCCAGCAGCTTGGGGGAGGCGATAGGAAAGACCCAGTACTTC
cdr3_aa: CASSLGEAIGKTQYF

cdr3_length: 13
clone_size: NA
d_call: NA
v_call: TRBV19
j_call: TRBJ1-2
cdr3_nt: TGTGCCAGTAGTATAGGGGACTACTATGGCTACACCTTC
cdr3_aa: CASSIGDYYGYTF

cdr3_length: 15
clone_size: NA
d_call: NA
v_call: TRBV6-6
j_call: TRBJ1-4
cdr3_nt: TGTGCCAGCAGTTACTCTGCATTGGGCGCGGAAAAACTGTTTTTT
cdr3_aa: CASSYSALGAEKLFF

cdr3_length: 14
clone_size: NA
d_call: TRBD1
v_call: TRBV7-9
j_call: TRBJ2-7
cdr3_nt: TGTGCCAGCAGCCATGGACAGGGGATGGACGAGCAGTACTTC
cdr3_aa: CASSHGQGMDEQYF

cdr3_length: 16
clone_size: NA
d_call: TRBD1
v_call: TRBV28
j_call: TRBJ1-6
cdr3_nt: TGTGCCAGCAGTTCCCCTACAGGGGGCAGGGCTTCACCCCTCCACTTT
cdr3_aa: CASSSPTGGRASPLHF